This T cell receptor (beta chain) was obtained from a study of blood T cell repertoires in COVID-19. Background on the study: Some COVID-19 samples were acute and others convalescent; all came from the United States, Italy and Spain. In each case, the material was cDNA or gDNA derived from T cells, B-cell-depleted T cells, or PBMCs.

This CDR3 has 15 residues. With V trimmed by 2 bases and J by 6 bases, 2 bases remained unmatched. Germline lookup yields CDR1 MNHNS and CDR2 SASEGT. Original analysis: Scientists estimated how many nucleated cells there were by amplifying reference gene primers. The method was immunoSEQ multiplex PCR; TCRdb's version includes in-frame clones alone and lacks a portion of them. V and J calls and clone size are copied from that table; D and trimming were computed from the DNA. In the table there are roughly 80,000 clones, roughly four fifths of which are singletons. Sequenced input: peripheral blood. The clonotype was recovered from a human donor in a cohort sampled during active COVID-19. This chain links TRBV6-1 with TRBJ2-2; TRBD2 aligns across 11 bases. CDR3 in amino acids: CASSELAGGPGELFF. CDR3 coding DNA: TGTGCCAGCAGTGAACTAGCGGGGGGCCCCGGGGAGCTGTTTTTT.